A single sample gave rise to the 31 T cell receptor beta chains below, sequenced in a study of beta chain features in type 1 diabetes. cDNA synthesis used the whole RNA isolate, giving expressed TCRB sequences. Repertoires were generated with immunoSEQ multiplex PCR, while TCRdb's copy carries only in-frame clones and drops some. The sample consists of just over 600,000 clones, about 16% of them appearing once. Material for sequencing was naive CD4+ T cells from blood. The receptors come from a man aged 18 to 29 in good health.

About this clone itself: This same CDR3 is encoded by further DNA sequences in the sample. CDR3 amino acids: CSVEGQGYEQYF. The CDR3 DNA is TGCAGCGTTGAAGGTCAGGGCTACGAGCAGTACTTC. The chain uses TRBV29-1 and TRBJ2-7; D is perhaps TRBD1 (5 bases). The length of the CDR3 is 12 residues. From germline, CDR1 is SQVTM and CDR2 ANQGSEA. Trimming removed 1 base at V and 3 bases at J, with 7 bases between.

The V and J genes are TRBV6-5 and TRBJ2-5, with D possibly TRBD1 on 5 matching bases. Trimming took off 8 bases at V and 3 bases at J, with 7 bases between the two ends. CDR3 length: 11 amino acids. Germline V gene data show CDR1 as MNHEY and CDR2 as SVGAGI. CDR3 nucleotide sequence: TGTGCCAGCGGCAGGGAAGAGACCCAGTACTTC. This translates into CASGREETQYF.

This clone occurred a few times. This CDR3 is CASSPWTGVSYEQYF. CDR3 nucleotides: TGTGCCAGCAGTCCCTGGACAGGCGTCAGTTACGAGCAGTACTTC. V gene TRBV6-6 combines with J gene TRBJ2-7; TRBD1 aligns across 7 bases. Germline values: CDR1 MNHNY, CDR2 SVGAGI (reference sequence). The CDR3 covers 15 residues. The junction had 11 bases not matched to a gene; V was cut back by 5 bases and J by 4 bases.

The chain couples TRBV18 to TRBJ1-4; 8 bases are shared with TRBD1. This CDR3 is 13 amino acids long. With V trimmed by 3 bases and J by 6 bases, 0 bases remained unmatched. Germline V lookup: CDR1 KGHSH, CDR2 LQKENI. CDR3 sequence reads: CASSPDRDEKLFF. The CDR3 nucleotides are TGTGCCAGCTCACCGGACAGGGATGAAAAACTGTTTTTT.

This clone was seen only a few times. CDR3 protein: CASRGLAGVIGELFF. In nucleotides, the CDR3 is TGTGCCAGCCGGGGACTAGCGGGAGTTATCGGGGAGCTGTTTTTT. V and J are TRBV2 and TRBJ2-2, with TRBD2 matching 14 bases. J gave up 7 bases and V 8 bases, and 6 bases lay outside the gene matches. The CDR3 length is 15 residues. Germline CDR1 reads SNHLY; CDR2 reads FYNNEI.

This clone was counted a few times. The V call is TRBV6-5, the J call TRBJ2-5, with 13 nucleotides matching TRBD2. With V trimmed by 2 bases and J by 2 bases, 2 bases remained unmatched. This CDR3 is built from 16 residues. The germline gives CDR1 MNHEY, CDR2 SVGAGI. CDR3 in amino acids: CASSYQGLAGQETQYF. DNA of the CDR3: TGTGCCAGCAGTTACCAGGGACTAGCGGGGCAAGAGACCCAGTACTTC.

The J gene is TRBJ2-7, the V gene TRBV11-3, with D perhaps TRBD1 (7 bases). Germline values: CDR1 SGHNT, CDR2 YENEEA. The CDR3 length is 16 residues. The V gene lost 5 bases and the J gene lost 6 bases, with 23 bases spanning the gap. The CDR3 coding sequence is TGTGCCAGCAGCGTCGCGGAGGGACAGAAACGCAGCGAGCAGTACTTC. Its translation: CASSVAEGQKRSEQYF.

This clone was counted a few times. This chain joins TRBV27 and TRBJ2-5; no clear D gene. The V end was cut by 2 bases, the J end by 3 bases, with 7 bases between. The V gene's germline CDR1 is MNHEY and CDR2 SMNVEV (reference sequence). This CDR3 contains 13 residues. This CDR3 is CASSLIPKETQYF. CDR3 DNA sequence: TGTGCCAGCAGTTTAATACCTAAAGAGACCCAGTACTTC.

This clone turned up a few times. Other DNA sequences of this sample code for an identical CDR3. This chain uses TRBV19 with TRBJ2-7; 13 bases line up with TRBD2. The CDR3 extends over 14 amino acids. Germline values: CDR1 LNHDA, CDR2 SQIVND (reference sequence). V gave up 5 bases and J gave up 3 bases; unmatched junction bases: 1. DNA of the CDR3: TGTGCCAGTAGTCGGACTAGCGGGAGCTACGAGCAGTACTTC. Its translation is CASSRTSGSYEQYF.

The V gene is TRBV5-6, the J gene TRBJ2-5; 7 bases line up with TRBD1. This CDR3 has 14 amino acids. The V segment lost 5 bases and the J segment 2 bases; nucleotides outside the gene matches: 6. Germline loops: CDR1 SGHDT, CDR2 YYEEEE. The CDR3 sequence: CASRAGTEQETQYF. CDR3 nucleotide sequence: TGTGCCAGCAGGGCCGGGACAGAACAAGAGACCCAGTACTTC. Using reference TRBV5-6 and TRBJ2-5 for the parts outside the CDR3, the full variable domain is DAGVTQSPTHLIKTRGQQVTLRCSPKSGHDTVSWYQQALGQGPQFIFQYYEEEERQRGNFPDRFSGHQFPNYSSELNVNALLLGDSALYLCASRAGTEQETQYFGPGTRLLVL.

This clone occurred a few times. The chain is built from TRBV11-2 and TRBJ1-5; D ambiguous. Germline V gene lookup returns CDR1 SGHAT and CDR2 FQNNGV. Trimming stripped 3 bases from V and 2 bases from J, with 11 bases between. CDR3 length: 15 residues. CDR3 nucleotides: TGTGCCAGCAGCTTTTACGGCGGGGGCAATCAGCCCCAGCATTTT. It encodes CASSFYGGGNQPQHF.

The chain carries TRBV7-8 and TRBJ1-1; a possible D gene is TRBD1 (5 bases). The length of the CDR3 is 14 residues. CDR1 is SGHVS, CDR2 FQNEAQ, per germline. The ends were cut back, 1 base at V and 7 bases at J, with 13 bases in the middle. The CDR3 sequence is CASSLVAGIVEAFF. CDR3 sequence (DNA): TGTGCCAGCAGCTTAGTGGCAGGGATTGTTGAAGCTTTCTTT.

This clone was seen a few times. This chain uses TRBV28 with TRBJ2-7; D ambiguous. Trimming removed 3 bases at V and 0 bases at J, with 12 bases between. This CDR3 region has 15 residues. Germline V gene lookup returns CDR1 MDHEN and CDR2 SYDVKM. The CDR3 loop reads CASSLRQLSSYEQYF. The CDR3 DNA sequence: TGTGCCAGCAGTTTGAGACAACTAAGCTCCTACGAGCAGTACTTC.

In its sample, this clone was seen a few times. The chain links TRBV7-9 to TRBJ1-1, with D maybe TRBD1 (5 bases). The CDR3 runs 13 residues. Looked up from germline, CDR1 is SEHNR and CDR2 is FQNEAQ (reference sequence). V lost 5 bases and J 6 bases, leaving 13 bases between the germline ends. In DNA, the CDR3 is TGTGCCAGCAGCACCACGGGGGTCGCTGAAGCTTTCTTT. Translation: CASSTTGVAEAFF.

This clone was observed once. The V and J genes are TRBV11-2 and TRBJ2-7; 10 bases fit TRBD1. Per the germline V gene, CDR1 is SGHAT and CDR2 is FQNNGV. J was trimmed by 2 bases and V by 5 bases; bases with no gene match: 9. The CDR3 spans 16 residues. CDR3 nucleotides: TGTGCCAGCAGCGAGAGAGACAGGGGGCACCCCTACGAGCAGTACTTC. This sequence encodes CASSERDRGHPYEQYF. The variable domain in full, with the rest retrieved from reference TRBV11-2 and TRBJ2-7, is EAGVAQSPRYKIIEKRQSVAFWCNPISGHATLYWYQQILGQGPKLLIQFQNNGVVDDSQLPKDRFSAERLKGVDSTLKIQPAKLEDSAVYLCASSERDRGHPYEQYFGPGTRLTVT.

The chain links TRBV9 to TRBJ2-5; the match to TRBD1 covers 7 bases. Germline values: CDR1 SGDLS, CDR2 YYNGEE. The CDR3 consists of 15 residues. V lost 0 bases and J lost 3; bases outside the gene matches: 5. The CDR3 spells CASSVGIDREETQYF. The CDR3 DNA reads as TGTGCCAGCAGCGTAGGGATAGACAGGGAAGAGACCCAGTACTTC.

This clone was seen a handful of times. DNA for the CDR3: TGTGCCATCGCGACCGGGACGAGGCACGAGCAGTACTTC. Amino acid sequence: CAIATGTRHEQYF. The chain recombines TRBV10-3 with TRBJ2-7; D possibly matches TRBD1 or TRBD2 (5 bases each). Trimming removed 8 bases from V and 5 bases from J, with 16 bases in between. The CDR3 totals 13 residues. The germline V gene has CDR1 ENHRY and CDR2 SYGVKD.

This clone was recorded a few times. CDR3 loop: CASSKRAGGPTGELFF. The CDR3 DNA follows: TGCGCCAGCAGCAAAAGGGCGGGAGGCCCCACCGGGGAGCTGTTTTTT. The rearrangement links TRBV4-1 to TRBJ2-2; the match to TRBD2 covers 8 bases. The CDR3 extends over 16 amino acids. CDR1 MGHRA and CDR2 YSYEKL come from the germline V gene. V dropped 5 bases and J dropped 4; count of bases not matched to a gene: 9.

The rearrangement links TRBV7-8 to TRBJ2-7, with 7 bases aligning to TRBD2. Germline lookup yields CDR1 SGHVS and CDR2 FQNEAQ. The V gene end was trimmed by 2 bases and the J gene end by 2 bases; junction bases not matched to a gene: 6. CDR3 length: 15 residues. CDR3 amino acids: CASSLRASGPYEQYF. CDR3 coding DNA: TGTGCCAGCAGCTTAAGGGCTAGCGGTCCCTACGAGCAGTACTTC.

The chain is built from TRBV7-2 and TRBJ2-4; TRBD1 aligns across 10 bases. With 5 bases clipped from V and 6 bases from J, the junction kept 10 bases outside the gene matches. This CDR3 has 16 amino acids. The germline V gene encodes CDR1 SGHTA and CDR2 FQGNSA. The CDR3 loop is CASSLNRQGAGNIQYF. CDR3 DNA: TGTGCCAGCAGCCTAAATCGACAGGGGGCGGGAAACATTCAGTACTTC.

V usage is TRBV29-1 and J usage is TRBJ2-7, with 7 nucleotides matching TRBD1. J was trimmed by 2 bases and V by 7 bases; bases with no gene match: 8. Germline CDR1 and CDR2: SQVTM and ANQGSEA. The CDR3 runs to 13 residues. The CDR3 loop reads CSALGQATYEQYF. DNA of the CDR3: TGCAGCGCCCTAGGACAGGCGACCTACGAGCAGTACTTC.

The rearrangement uses TRBV6-7 and TRBJ2-7, with D maybe TRBD2 (6 bases). TRBV6-7 is treated as an ORF (open reading frame) with a function not yet certain. CDR3 length: 16 amino acids. V was pared by 2 bases and J by 5 bases, with 19 bases between. Here the CDR3 reads CASSYPPTGESHEQYF. The CDR3 nucleotides are TGTGCCAGCAGTTACCCCCCCACGGGAGAATCCCACGAGCAGTACTTC.

The chain is built from TRBV7-9 and TRBJ2-1, with TRBD1 matching 8 bases. Trimming took 1 base from V and 6 from J; bases not matched to a gene: 5. Germline V gives CDR1 SEHNR, CDR2 FQNEAQ (reference sequence). The CDR3 totals 15 residues. The CDR3 loop is CASSLGRTGFNEQFF. DNA of the CDR3: TGTGCCAGCAGCTTAGGCAGGACAGGGTTCAATGAGCAGTTCTTC.

There are a few counts of this clone. V is TRBV5-1 and J is TRBJ2-7; D could derive from TRBD1 or TRBD2 (5 bases each). The germline CDR1 and CDR2 sequences are SGHRS and YFSETQ. Trimming took off 5 bases at V and 2 bases at J, with 14 bases between the two ends. There are 14 residues in the CDR3. CDR3 sequence reads: CASRGTGGPYEQYF. DNA for the CDR3: TGCGCCAGCAGGGGAACAGGAGGCCCCTACGAGCAGTACTTC.

This rearrangement joins TRBV5-1 to TRBJ2-1, with 7 bases identical to TRBD2. The junction had 10 bases not matched to a gene; V was cut back by 7 bases and J by 3 bases. The CDR3 contains 15 residues. Germline values: CDR1 SGHRS, CDR2 YFSETQ. As DNA, the CDR3 is TGCGCCAGCTCCCCTGCCTGGGGGGGCTACAATGAGCAGTTCTTC. The encoded protein is CASSPAWGGYNEQFF.

In its sample, this clone was seen a few times. This sequence joins TRBV6-1 and TRBJ1-1; maybe TRBD1 (5 bases). The CDR3 runs 15 residues. Deletions cut 6 bases from V and 1 base from J, with 15 bases between. From germline, CDR1 is MNHNS and CDR2 SASEGT. The DNA for the CDR3 is TGTGCCAGCAGCCGGGACGGCCTCCCGAACACTGAAGCTTTCTTT. Protein: CASSRDGLPNTEAFF.

This clone turned up a few times. The rearrangement uses TRBV11-1 and TRBJ2-5; D is ambiguous. The CDR3 runs to 14 residues. CDR1 and CDR2 (germline): SGHAT, FQDESV (reference sequence). The ends were cut back, 1 base at V and 0 bases at J, with 6 bases in the middle. The CDR3 sequence: CASSLGANQETQYF. The DNA of the CDR3 is TGTGCCAGCAGCTTAGGGGCGAACCAAGAGACCCAGTACTTC.

This clone has more than one count but fewer than ten. This chain connects TRBV21-1 to TRBJ2-7; TRBD1, the table's D call, lacks a check against the DNA. TRBV21-1 is given as a pseudogene. The CDR3 is 15 amino acids. The CDR3 region has the DNA TGTGCCAGCAGCGCGCAGGGGAGACCCTCCTACGAGCAGTACTTC. Its translation: CASSAQGRPSYEQYF.

The sample holds a few counts of this clone. The same CDR3 is also encoded by other DNA sequences in this sample. V usage is TRBV6-5 and J usage is TRBJ1-3; no clear D. The V end lost 6 bases, the J end lost 0 bases, and 12 bases lay between the germline ends. This CDR3 comprises 15 residues. Germline V gives CDR1 MNHEY, CDR2 SVGAGI. The CDR3 region has the DNA TGTGCCAGCAGCCGCCAGGCAAACTCTGGAAACACCATATATTTT. Translated, it gives CASSRQANSGNTIYF.

This clone has only a few counts. The rearrangement joins TRBV15 to TRBJ2-3, with D tentatively TRBD1 (5 bases). The CDR3 consists of 18 residues. The ends were cut back, 8 bases at V and 6 bases at J, with 30 bases in the middle. Germline CDR1 LNHNV, CDR2 YYDKDF (reference sequence). The CDR3 DNA sequence: TGTGCCACCTCTGGGGATTTCGGAACCGATACGACAGTGGATACGCAGTATTTT. Translation: CATSGDFGTDTTVDTQYF.

Here the CDR3 reads CASSQDQRTDTEAFF. The CDR3 DNA reads TGCGCCAGCAGCCAAGATCAAAGGACAGATACTGAAGCTTTCTTT. The chain recombines TRBV4-1 with TRBJ1-1; D might be TRBD1 (6 bases). Trimming took off 0 bases at V and 5 bases at J, with 13 bases between the two ends. The CDR3 extends over 15 amino acids. Germline CDR1 reads MGHRA; CDR2 reads YSYEKL.